The clone carrying this T cell receptor (beta chain) was observed once. The antigen is not known. Profiling relied on immunoSEQ multiplex PCR, and the TCRdb table lists in-frame clones only, not all of them. The sample gives 150,000 to 200,000 clones, around 94% of which show up once; 4.5% to 5.5% is in the top ten. J gave up 4 bases and V 3 bases, and 4 bases lay outside the gene matches. This CDR3 has 14 residues. Germline V gives CDR1 MNHNY, CDR2 SVGAGI (reference sequence). The sample is drawn from a study of T cell responses to AZD1222 COVID-19 vaccine. Study-wide results and caveats: Only six AZD1222 recipients tested seropositive at baseline. Researchers took repertoire samples only after the peak T cell response had come. Close to half of spike-specific TCRs reportedly recognize unmutated variant regions. Spike-specific TCRs gained breadth and depth after people received two AZD1222 doses.

The receptor was derived from an adult who received the AZD1222 COVID-19 vaccine. This chain joins TRBV6-6 and TRBJ2-5, with 8 bases aligning to TRBD2. The specimen was peripheral blood, collected 28 days after the second AZD1222 dose. The CDR3 DNA reads TGTGCCAGCAGTTATAGGCGGGAGGTAGAGACCCAGTACTTC. This gives the protein CASSYRREVETQYF.